Following are 11 T cell receptor beta chains from one sample sequenced in a study of cytomegalovirus exposure and HLA in healthy donors. With 60 Vbeta and 13 Jbeta primers, the PCR was carried out. Data came from immunoSEQ multiplex PCR; TCRdb stores just in-frame clones and leaves some out. The sample yields approximately 170,000 clones, about 76% seen once. The specimen sequenced was PBMCs. These receptors all come from a middle-aged woman in good health and CMV-seropositive.

The gene calls are TRBV18 and TRBJ1-4; D gene ambiguous. The CDR3 runs 15 residues. Germline V lookup: CDR1 KGHSH, CDR2 LQKENI. V was trimmed by 6 bases and J by 5 bases, leaving 16 bases between them. The CDR3 spells CASSPAVSQNEKLFF. The CDR3 DNA reads TGTGCCAGCTCCCCCGCGGTCTCCCAAAATGAAAAACTGTTTTTT.

This sequence joins TRBV5-1 and TRBJ2-3; D is undetermined. Per germline, CDR1 SGHRS and CDR2 YFSETQ. CDR3 size: 14 residues. V lost 0 bases to trimming and J lost 0 bases, with 5 bases between them. This CDR3 reads CASSLGSSTDTQYF. CDR3 nucleotides: TGCGCCAGCAGCTTGGGCAGTAGCACAGATACGCAGTATTTT.

CDR3 loop: CASSLEASGDLYEQYF. The CDR3 DNA reads TGCGCCAGCAGCTTGGAAGCTAGCGGGGACCTCTACGAGCAGTACTTC. V and J are TRBV5-1 and TRBJ2-7; 9 bases fit TRBD2. The germline V gene has CDR1 SGHRS and CDR2 YFSETQ. V gave up 0 bases and J gave up 3 bases; unmatched junction bases: 7. CDR3 length: 16 amino acids.

The chain links TRBV27 to TRBJ2-1, with 9 bases aligning to TRBD2. V shed 3 bases, J shed 6 bases, and the junction held 6 bases outside the gene matches. Germline-derived CDR1 and CDR2 are MNHEY and SMNVEV (reference sequence). CDR3 length: 15 residues. CDR3 loop: CASSLLAGGPNEQFF. As DNA, the CDR3 is TGTGCCAGCAGTTTGCTTGCGGGAGGGCCCAATGAGCAGTTCTTC.

The CDR3 reads CASSPNGGTYGTDTQYF. CDR3 DNA sequence: TGTGCCAGCAGCCCTAACGGGGGGACCTACGGCACAGATACGCAGTATTTT. The chain is built from TRBV11-3 and TRBJ2-3; 7 bases align to TRBD2. Trimming cost V 5 bases and J 1 base; bases outside gene matches: 12. Germline values: CDR1 SGHNT, CDR2 YENEEA. This CDR3 is built from 17 residues.

The chain carries TRBV28 and TRBJ1-2; no reliable D call. The germline CDR1 and CDR2 sequences are MDHEN and SYDVKM. Trimming shortened V by 5 bases and J by 6 bases, and 13 bases separated the two germline ends. CDR3 length: 13 residues. The DNA for the CDR3 is TGTGCCAGCAGTCCCCGTCGGGGAAATGGCTACACCTTC. The encoded protein is CASSPRRGNGYTF.

J is TRBJ2-1 and V is TRBV5-4; D remains unclear. From germline, CDR1 is SGHNT and CDR2 YYREEE (reference sequence). Trimming removed 5 bases from V and 0 bases from J, with 15 bases in between. The CDR3 totals 16 residues. The DNA for the CDR3 is TGTGCCAGCAGTTCTGCGGCGGAACACTCCTACAATGAGCAGTTCTTC. Its protein is CASSSAAEHSYNEQFF. Full variable domain (remainder filled in from reference TRBV5-4 and TRBJ2-1): ETGVTQSPTHLIKTRGQQVTLRCSSQSGHNTVSWYQQALGQGPQFIFQYYREEENGRGNFPPRFSGLQFPNYSSELNVNALELDDSALYLCASSSAAEHSYNEQFFGPGTRLTVL.

The chain combines TRBV21-1 with TRBJ1-1; no check of the table's D call, TRBD1, against the DNA was made. TRBV21-1 is given as a pseudogene. The CDR3 loop spans 14 amino acids. CDR3 sequence reads: CASSLQGAGTEAFF. The DNA for the CDR3 is TGTGCCAGCAGCCTCCAGGGGGCCGGGACTGAAGCTTTCTTT.

The V and J genes are TRBV7-2 and TRBJ2-1; TRBD2 matches 11 bases. Germline assignment: CDR1 SGHTA and CDR2 FQGNSA. Trimming took 4 bases from V and 12 from J; bases not matched to a gene: 11. CDR3 length: 15 amino acids. CDR3 bases: TGTGCCAGCAGCTCCATAGCGGGGGGGGACCTGGCGCAGTTCTTC. Amino acids: CASSSIAGGDLAQFF.

V is TRBV7-2 and J is TRBJ2-2, with 9 bases matching TRBD1. Germline V lookup: CDR1 SGHTA, CDR2 FQGNSA. This CDR3 region has 16 residues. V lost 5 bases to trimming and J lost 2 bases; unmatched junction nucleotides: 6. Here the CDR3 reads CASSLQGAGNTGELFF. The CDR3 DNA sequence: TGTGCCAGCAGCCTACAGGGGGCGGGAAACACCGGGGAGCTGTTTTTT. Complete variable domain (other parts from reference TRBV7-2 and TRBJ2-2): GAGVSQSPSNKVTEKGKDVELRCDPISGHTALYWYRQSLGQGLEFLIYFQGNSAPDKSGLPSDRFSAERTGGSVSTLTIQRTQQEDSAVYLCASSLQGAGNTGELFFGEGSRLTVL.

This chain joins TRBV6-5 and TRBJ2-5, with 9 positions matching TRBD1. Near its end, the DNA agrees better with TRBJ2-7, so the J call may be wrong. The V gene's germline CDR1 is MNHEY and CDR2 SVGAGI. CDR3 length equals 14 residues. The CDR3 bases are TGTGCCAGCACCCCGACAGGGGGTATAATCGAGCAGTACTTC. As protein: CASTPTGGIIEQYF.